Listed below are T cell receptor beta chains from one sample, sequenced in a study of T cells after posttransplantation cyclophosphamide. This table comes from immunoSEQ multiplex PCR, and its TCRdb copy is limited to in-frame clones, with some not included. The table shows 3,500 to 4,500 clones, with 90% to 95% occurring only once. Sequencing was done on a sample of naive CD4+ T cells sorted from PBMCs. The source of these receptors is a man aged 45-60 years. Both conserved end residues are part of each CDR3. D genes are given only for firm matches. Expanded clones get a size class; other rows say once, few or many, or leave the size out.

cdr3_nt cdr3_aa v_call d_call j_call clone_size
TGTGCCTGGAGCCCCCGCGGGAGGACAGTCGGGGAGCTGTTTTTT CAWSPRGRTVGELFF TRBV30 TRBD2 TRBJ2-2 .
TGTGCCAGCAGTCGAATTACCGAGGGACAGCCCCAGCATTTT CASSRITEGQPQHF TRBV2 . TRBJ1-5 .
TGTGCCAGCAGCAGGGGACTTACTGGAAACACCATATATTTT CASSRGLTGNTIYF TRBV5-6 . TRBJ1-3 .
TGTGCCAGCAGTTTTACTGACACCGGGGAGCTGTTTTTT CASSFTDTGELFF TRBV28 . TRBJ2-2 .
TGTGCCAGCAGCCAAGAGGGGAGTAGGACGGTTAAAAACATTCAGTACTTC CASSQEGSRTVKNIQYF TRBV14 . TRBJ2-4 .
TGTGCCAGCAGGGAGGGCGTAGGAACCGGGGAGCTGTTTTTT CASREGVGTGELFF TRBV6-1 . TRBJ2-2 .
TGTGCCAGCAGCTCGCCAGCGGGGGGGACTAGGGTGGCCGAGCAGTACTTC CASSSPAGGTRVAEQYF TRBV7-6 TRBD2 TRBJ2-7 .
TGTGCCAGCAGTGACCTGACTAGCACAAATACGCAGTATTTT CASSDLTSTNTQYF TRBV6-4 TRBD2 TRBJ2-3 .
TGTGCCTGGAGTGTATGGGGGGGTACTGAAGCTTTCTTT CAWSVWGGTEAFF TRBV30 . TRBJ1-1 .
TGTGCCTGGAGTGGTGGGAGGGGAGACAATGAGCAGTTCTTC CAWSGGRGDNEQFF TRBV30 TRBD2 TRBJ2-1 .
TGTGCCAGCAGCGCCAGGCTTGCAACTAATGAAAAACTGTTTTTT CASSARLATNEKLFF TRBV7-6 . TRBJ1-4 .
TGTGCCAGTAGTACGACAGGGGGGAACACCGGGGAGCTGTTTTTT CASSTTGGNTGELFF TRBV19 TRBD1 TRBJ2-2 .
TGTGCCAGCAGTGCTCCGGGACAGGGGAATTTAGAGACCCAGTACTTC CASSAPGQGNLETQYF TRBV28 TRBD1 TRBJ2-5 .
TGTGCCAGCAGCTTAGTTCAGGGGGCGAGAGAAAAACTGTTTTTT CASSLVQGAREKLFF TRBV7-9 TRBD1 TRBJ1-4 .
TGTGCCAGCAGCCGGGACAGGTACATCACTGAAGCTTTCTTT CASSRDRYITEAFF TRBV9 TRBD1 TRBJ1-1 .
TGCGCCAGCAGTGGCGGGAGTAGCACAGATACGCAGTATTTT CASSGGSSTDTQYF TRBV10-1 TRBD2 TRBJ2-3 .
TGCGCCAGCAGTCTTACGCAACAGGGAGGGACTGAAGCTTTCTTT CASSLTQQGGTEAFF TRBV4-1 . TRBJ1-1 .
TGTGCCAGTAGTATCGGACTAGCGGGAGGGCCCAACTCCTACGAGCAGTACTTC CASSIGLAGGPNSYEQYF TRBV19 TRBD2 TRBJ2-7 .
TGTGCCAGCAGCGTGGGGGACTACGGAAAACTGTTTTTT CASSVGDYGKLFF TRBV9 . TRBJ1-4 .
TGCAGCGTTCCGGGACAGTATTTTCGCGGCGGCTACACCTTC CSVPGQYFRGGYTF TRBV29-1 TRBD1 TRBJ1-2 .
TGTGCCAGCACTCCTCCCGGCCAAGAGACCCAGTACTTC CASTPPGQETQYF TRBV6-5 . TRBJ2-5 once
TGTGCCAGCACCGAATCTGGGCAGAACACTGAAGCTTTCTTT CASTESGQNTEAFF TRBV28 . TRBJ1-1 .
TGTGCCAGCAGCGTAGCTTCTGTTAACACTGAAGCTTTCTTT CASSVASVNTEAFF TRBV9 . TRBJ1-1 .
TGCGCCAGCAGCTTGGTAGCTAGCGGGGGTCAGACAGATACGCAGTATTTT CASSLVASGGQTDTQYF TRBV5-1 TRBD2 TRBJ2-3 .
TGTGCCAGCAGCGATACAGGGTCCAAAAACATTCAGTACTTC CASSDTGSKNIQYF TRBV6-1 . TRBJ2-4 .
TGTGCCAGCAGTTTGAGTCGGGACACCCTCTATGGCTACACCTTC CASSLSRDTLYGYTF TRBV6-6 . TRBJ1-2 few
TGTGCCAGCAGCTCCAAAGGCAGGGGGCACGCTTTCTTT CASSSKGRGHAFF TRBV11-3 TRBD1 TRBJ1-1 .
TGTGCCAGCAACCCGTCCGGGTTAGGTAGCAATCAGCCCCAGCATTTT CASNPSGLGSNQPQHF TRBV28 . TRBJ1-5 .
TGTGCCAGCAGCCAGCACACAGGGAGCTCCTACGAGCAGTACTTC CASSQHTGSSYEQYF TRBV14 . TRBJ2-7 .
TGCGCCAGCAGCTTCACGGGACAGAGCTATGGCTACACCTTC CASSFTGQSYGYTF TRBV5-1 TRBD1 TRBJ1-2 .
TGTGCCAGCAGTGACCACCTGGGGGGAAGTAGGAACACCATATATTTT CASSDHLGGSRNTIYF TRBV6-1 . TRBJ1-3 .
TGTGCCAGCTCACCACGATCAGCGGGTGGCGATACGCAGTATTTT CASSPRSAGGDTQYF TRBV18 . TRBJ2-3 .
TGCAGTGCTAGCCCTGCGAAGCAGTACTTC CSASPAKQYF TRBV20-1 . TRBJ2-7 .
TGTGCCAGCAGTCCTGGGCCTAGCGGGGCCACAGATACGCAGTATTTT CASSPGPSGATDTQYF TRBV28 TRBD2 TRBJ2-3 .
TGCGCCAGCAGCTCCCCACTTCCGGGAGGCCTTTCCTACAATGAGCAGTTCTTC CASSSPLPGGLSYNEQFF TRBV5-1 TRBD2 TRBJ2-1 .
TGTGCCAGTGTCGAGGCTCAGGGATTAAGTTCACCCCTCCACTTT CASVEAQGLSSPLHF TRBV2 . TRBJ1-6 .
TGTGCTAGTGGTTTGGTTACCGGGACACACCAAGAGACCCAGTACTTC CASGLVTGTHQETQYF TRBV12-5 . TRBJ2-5 .
TGCGCCAGCAGCTTGACGACAGGTACCTACAATGAGCAGTTCTTC CASSLTTGTYNEQFF TRBV5-1 . TRBJ2-1 .
TGTGCCAGCACCGGTCTAAACGGGGGTGGCTACACCTTC CASTGLNGGGYTF TRBV28 . TRBJ1-2 .
TGTGCCAGCAGCGGCGGAGCATCTTTTTACGAGCAGTACTTC CASSGGASFYEQYF TRBV9 . TRBJ2-7 .
TGCGCCAGCAGCTGGCGGACTAGCGGGAGGACCGGGGAGCTGTTTTTT CASSWRTSGRTGELFF TRBV5-1 TRBD2 TRBJ2-2 .
TGTGCCAGCAGCTTTGAGGGACAGATGAATCAGCCCCAGCATTTT CASSFEGQMNQPQHF TRBV12-1 . TRBJ1-5 .
TGTGCCACCGCTGGCTACGGGGGCTACACCTTC CATAGYGGYTF TRBV28 . TRBJ1-2 .
TGTGCCAGCAGCCGCTCCCGGGAGACCCAGTACTTC CASSRSRETQYF TRBV7-2 . TRBJ2-5 .
TGTGCCAGCAGTCCCGGGACAGTCCTCGTAAAACTGTTTTTT CASSPGTVLVKLFF TRBV28 TRBD1 TRBJ1-4 .
TGTGCCATCAGTGAACGGCAGGGTAATGATCAGCCCCAGCATTTT CAISERQGNDQPQHF TRBV10-3 . TRBJ1-5 .